This T cell receptor beta chain emerged from a study of graft-versus-host responses after intestinal transplantation. Notes on the study in general: GvH clones detected in recipient marrow included some appearing first in ileum or blood.

Researchers placed some 200,000 CFSE-labeled responder cells in culture with some 200,000 irradiated, violet-dye-labeled stimulator cells. Germline lookup yields CDR1 SGDLS and CDR2 YYNGEE. The V end lost 3 bases, the J end lost 4 bases, and 10 bases lay between the germline ends. The CDR3 is made up of 13 amino acids. There are a few counts of this clone. TCRdb keeps only in-frame clones here, not all; method: immunoSEQ multiplex PCR. The sample yields some 13,000 clones, around two fifths seen once. This material consisted of alloreactive CD8+ T cells from a mixed lymphocyte reaction culture, taken before intestinal transplant. Subset noted: CFSE-low proliferating T cells sorted from roughly 6-day pre-transplant mixed lymphocyte reaction (GvH or HvG direction). This sequence was found in a human patient who received an intestinal transplant. The V and J genes are TRBV9 and TRBJ1-2; maybe TRBD1 (6 bases). CDR3 region: CASSGNRVYGYTF. The CDR3, as DNA: TGTGCCAGCAGCGGAAACAGGGTCTATGGCTACACCTTC.